This TCR beta chain was retrieved from a study of human T cells and chemical hapten exposure. This clonotype has at least ten counts. Trimming removed 6 bases from V and 3 bases from J; junction bases left unmatched: 13. This CDR3 comprises 16 residues. The germline gives CDR1 MDHEN, CDR2 SYDVKM. The time point: patch test 3, about 24 weeks after DPC sensitization. Treatment given: therapeutic diphenylcyclopropenone sensitization with weekly scalp DPC. Extraction yielded total RNA from whole blood (unfractionated). TCRdb itself ran the RACE reads through MiXCR, one entry per CDR3 protein. The table records tens of thousands of distinct CDR3 sequences, more than 8% of them present only once.

This chain links TRBV28 with TRBJ1-1; 7 nucleotides agree with TRBD1. The origin of this receptor is a man between 50 and 59 years old with alopecia areata. Some clones in this sample may be carry-over from other donors' samples. The starting material was whole blood, obtained in connection with sensitization to the hapten diphenylcyclopropenone (DPC). For the CDR3, the DNA is TGTGCCAGCAGAGAATTGGCGGGACAGTACGACACTGAAGCTTTCTTT. Translating it yields CASRELAGQYDTEAFF.